The source of this TCR beta chain is a study of cytomegalovirus exposure and HLA in healthy donors. In the case of this clone: Its antigen is not known.

Use of 60 Vbeta and 13 Jbeta primers characterized the PCR. Assay: immunoSEQ multiplex PCR; the TCRdb copy retains only in-frame clones and omits some. The listing records tens of thousands of clones. Study-level findings and limits: V- and J-gene trimming of TCR beta was linked (in a later analysis) to a missense DCLRE1C variant. A later analysis appeared to link common viral pathogens to several of the most significant clusters. Apparent HLA restriction characterized most CMV-associated TCR beta chains in a later analysis. Previous analysis showed most TCR beta V segments were productive about 90% or about 30% of the time.

The CDR3 has 15 residues. CDR1 is KGHSH, CDR2 LQKENI, per germline. With V trimmed by 3 bases and J by 4 bases, 5 bases remained unmatched. The sequencing sample was made of PBMCs. This clonotype was sampled from a female donor in good health and CMV-seropositive. J is TRBJ2-1 and V is TRBV18, with 8 bases fitting TRBD2. CDR3 in amino acids: CASSPISGAYNEQFF. For the CDR3, the DNA is TGTGCCAGCTCACCCATTAGCGGGGCTTACAATGAGCAGTTCTTC.